Listed below are T cell receptor beta chains from one sample, sequenced in a study of PD-L1 blockade in urothelial cancer. Only in-frame clones appear in the TCRdb table, and some are missing; sequencing was by immunoSEQ multiplex PCR. Found here are about 20,000 clones, approximately 86% of them singletons; the top ten hold 3.5% to 4.5%. This specimen consisted of PBMCs, obtained around atezolizumab (anti-PD-L1) treatment. The source of these receptors is a man aged 45-60 years with urothelial cancer. Each CDR3 is given with its conserved first and last residue. Fields, in order: clone size, J gene, D gene, V gene, CDR3 protein, CDR3 DNA. The D gene is left open where the match is weak. Clone size is shown for a subset of rows, as once, few, many or a class of expanded clone.

once TRBJ2-5 NA TRBV19 CATRQQETQYF TGTGCCACGAGACAGCAAGAGACCCAGTACTTC
NA TRBJ2-7 TRBD2 TRBV5-1 CASSSFGTGGYEQYF TGCGCCAGCAGCTCCTTCGGAACGGGAGGCTACGAGCAGTACTTC
NA TRBJ2-7 NA TRBV7-8 CASSLVQGSHEQYF TGTGCCAGCAGCTTAGTCCAGGGCTCCCACGAGCAGTACTTC
few TRBJ2-5 TRBD2 TRBV18 CASSFSGGTETQYF TGTGCCAGCTCATTCAGCGGGGGGACGGAGACCCAGTACTTC
NA TRBJ2-5 TRBD2 TRBV14 CASRLAGNETQYF TGTGCCAGTAGACTAGCGGGGAATGAGACCCAGTACTTC
NA TRBJ2-1 NA TRBV18 CASSPGVRGNEQFF TGTGCCAGCTCACCGGGAGTCAGGGGTAATGAGCAGTTCTTC
NA TRBJ1-5 TRBD1 TRBV15 CATSRERQGQQPQHF TGTGCCACCAGCAGAGAAAGACAGGGGCAGCAGCCCCAGCATTTT
NA TRBJ2-5 TRBD2 TRBV15 CATSKAGLRETQYF TGTGCCACCAGCAAAGCGGGGCTCCGAGAGACCCAGTACTTC
NA TRBJ2-7 NA TRBV5-1 CASSLSVAGLGYEQYF TGCGCCAGCAGCTTGTCGGTGGCGGGATTGGGCTACGAGCAGTACTTC
NA TRBJ2-1 NA TRBV5-6 CASSLASVTEQFF TGTGCCAGCAGCTTGGCCTCAGTCACTGAGCAGTTCTTC
NA TRBJ2-7 TRBD2 TRBV7-9 CASSFPTSGSSEQYF TGTGCCAGCAGCTTCCCGACTAGCGGGAGCTCCGAGCAGTACTTC
NA TRBJ2-5 TRBD1 TRBV4-3 CASSTGGDQETQYF TGCGCCAGCAGTACAGGGGGCGACCAAGAGACCCAGTACTTC
once TRBJ1-1 TRBD1 TRBV6-1 CASAGTVPNTEAFF TGTGCCAGCGCCGGGACAGTGCCGAACACTGAAGCTTTCTTT
once TRBJ1-4 NA TRBV7-9 CASSQGTGFSNEKLFF TGTGCCAGCAGCCAAGGAACAGGTTTCTCTAATGAAAAACTGTTTTTT
once TRBJ2-7 NA TRBV27 CASSSRSANYEQYF TGTGCCAGCAGTTCAAGGAGCGCCAACTACGAGCAGTACTTC
NA TRBJ1-1 NA TRBV18 CASSIPGHKNTEAFF TGTGCCAGCTCCATTCCGGGACACAAAAACACTGAAGCTTTCTTT